The 11 T cell receptor beta chains below were found in one sample sequenced in a study of blood T cell repertoires in COVID-19. Sequencing was performed with immunoSEQ multiplex PCR; in TCRdb, only in-frame clones are kept and a portion is missing. The repertoire includes roughly 150,000 clones, roughly 93% of them detected once, and about 5% sits in the top ten. The material sequenced was peripheral blood. Receptors were obtained from a man younger than 30 with COVID-19, enrolled during active disease.

The table lists this clone with a count of one. This rearrangement joins TRBV11-3 to TRBJ2-5; 9 bases are a match to TRBD2. Germline CDR1 and CDR2: SGHNT and YENEEA. The CDR3 is 17 residues long. V lost 5 bases, J lost 2 bases, and 12 bases stayed unmatched. DNA for the CDR3: TGTGCCAGCAGCCCAGGGTTGAGTCTAGCGGGACAAGAGACCCAGTACTTC. This codes for CASSPGLSLAGQETQYF.

As DNA, the CDR3 is TGTGCCAGCTCACCACCGAAGGGGGTAAACACTGAAGCTTTCTTT. As protein: CASSPPKGVNTEAFF. The chain links TRBV18 to TRBJ1-1; D might be TRBD1 (6 bases). The CDR3 has 15 amino acids. Trimming shortened V by 0 bases and J by 2 bases, and 10 bases separated the two germline ends. The germline V gene has CDR1 KGHSH and CDR2 LQKENI.

This clone was detected a few times. The rearrangement joins TRBV19 to TRBJ1-5, with D possibly being TRBD1 (5 bases). V gave up 3 bases and J gave up 2 bases, with 11 bases separating them. Germline V CDR1 and CDR2: LNHDA, SQIVND (reference sequence). The CDR3 contains 15 residues. The CDR3 here is CASSMEGLGNQPQHF. In nucleotides, the CDR3 is TGTGCCAGTAGTATGGAGGGGCTGGGCAATCAGCCCCAGCATTTT.

This chain links TRBV3-1 (or the pseudogene TRBV3-2) with TRBJ2-1; D unresolved. This CDR3 region has 12 residues. Germline V gene lookup returns CDR1 LGHDT and CDR2 YNNKEL (reference sequence). V lost 5 bases to trimming and J lost 5 bases, with 7 bases between them. The CDR3 here is CASSGTNNEQFF. The CDR3 nucleotides are TGTGCCAGCAGCGGCACCAACAATGAGCAGTTCTTC.

In its sample, this clone was seen once. This chain links TRBV6-1 with TRBJ2-1, with D unresolved. CDR1 and CDR2 from the germline V gene are MNHNS and SASEGT. Trimming removed 1 base at V and 0 bases at J, with 10 bases between. The CDR3 extends over 16 amino acids. The CDR3 bases are TGTGCCAGCAGTGAAGGATTAGGCGGCTCCTACAATGAGCAGTTCTTC. This gives the protein CASSEGLGGSYNEQFF.

This clone was detected only once. The chain is built from TRBV3-1 (or the pseudogene TRBV3-2) and TRBJ1-4; weak D call: TRBD1 (6 bases). CDR1 is LGHDT, CDR2 YNNKEL, per germline (reference sequence). The CDR3 is 18 residues long. V gave up 0 bases and J gave up 6 bases, with 20 bases separating them. Here the CDR3 DNA reads TGTGCCAGCAGCCAAGACGCCCCCGACAGGCCAGGGGATGAAAAACTGTTTTTT. This translates into CASSQDAPDRPGDEKLFF.

The gene calls are TRBV9 and TRBJ2-6; D not resolved. The CDR3 is made up of 15 amino acids. Between the trimmed V and J ends, which lost 2 bases and 1 base, there was a span of 7 bases. Germline V lookup: CDR1 SGDLS, CDR2 YYNGEE. The DNA for the CDR3 is TGTGCCAGCAGCGTTATGAGGTCTGGGGCCAACGTCCTGACTTTC. Translation: CASSVMRSGANVLTF.

The rearrangement uses TRBV11-2 and TRBJ2-2, with D hard to call. This CDR3 spans 14 amino acids. CDR1 and CDR2 (germline): SGHAT, FQNNGV. Trimming removed 6 bases from V and 7 bases from J, with 15 bases in between. In DNA, the CDR3 is TGTGCCAGCAGACTTTTCGGCCGCGGCGGGGAGCTGTTTTTT. Translating it yields CASRLFGRGGELFF.

V gene TRBV15 combines with J gene TRBJ1-2, with TRBD1 matching 7 bases. This CDR3 contains 11 residues. J gave up 10 bases and V 5 bases, and 4 bases lay outside the gene matches. Germline CDR1 and CDR2: LNHNV and YYDKDF (reference sequence). The CDR3 is CATSSQGYYTF. CDR3 bases: TGTGCCACCAGCTCACAGGGGTACTACACCTTC.

J is TRBJ1-1 and V is TRBV19; 7 bases map to TRBD1. The CDR3 runs 15 residues. CDR1 and CDR2 (germline): LNHDA, SQIVND (reference sequence). J lost 5 bases, V lost 7 bases, and 13 bases had no gene match. The CDR3 DNA reads TGTGCCAGTAACTCGCAGACAGGGAGAGGGACTGAAGCTTTCTTT. This sequence encodes CASNSQTGRGTEAFF.

This rearrangement joins TRBV11-2 to TRBJ2-7, with D tentatively TRBD1 (5 bases). CDR1 is SGHAT and CDR2 is FQNNGV in the germline V gene. CDR3 length: 11 residues. Trimming removed 3 bases at V and 9 bases at J, with 9 bases between. This chain's CDR3 is CASSLTVWQYF. The CDR3 bases are TGTGCCAGCAGCTTGACAGTCTGGCAGTACTTC.